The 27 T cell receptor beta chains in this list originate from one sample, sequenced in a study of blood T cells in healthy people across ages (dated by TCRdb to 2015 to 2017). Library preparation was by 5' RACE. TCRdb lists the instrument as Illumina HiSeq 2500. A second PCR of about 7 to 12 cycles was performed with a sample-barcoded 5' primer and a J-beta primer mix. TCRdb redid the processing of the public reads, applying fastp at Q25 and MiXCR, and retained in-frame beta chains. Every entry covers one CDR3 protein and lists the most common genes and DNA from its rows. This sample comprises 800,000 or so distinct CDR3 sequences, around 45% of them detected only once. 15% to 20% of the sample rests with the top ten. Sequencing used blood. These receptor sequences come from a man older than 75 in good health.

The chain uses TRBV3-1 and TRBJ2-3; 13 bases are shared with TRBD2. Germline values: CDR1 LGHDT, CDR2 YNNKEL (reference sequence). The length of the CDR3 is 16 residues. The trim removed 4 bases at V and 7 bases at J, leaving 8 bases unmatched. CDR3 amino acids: CASSRTSGRVGNTQYF. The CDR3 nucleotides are TGTGCCAGCAGCCGGACTAGCGGGAGAGTTGGAAATACGCAGTATTTT.

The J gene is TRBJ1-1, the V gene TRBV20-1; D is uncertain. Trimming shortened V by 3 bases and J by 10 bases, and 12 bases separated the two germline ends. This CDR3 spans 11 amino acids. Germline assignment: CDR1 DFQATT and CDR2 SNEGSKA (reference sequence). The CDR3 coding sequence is TGCAGTGCTAGGGCCGTGGATTCAGCTTTCTTT. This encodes CSARAVDSAFF.

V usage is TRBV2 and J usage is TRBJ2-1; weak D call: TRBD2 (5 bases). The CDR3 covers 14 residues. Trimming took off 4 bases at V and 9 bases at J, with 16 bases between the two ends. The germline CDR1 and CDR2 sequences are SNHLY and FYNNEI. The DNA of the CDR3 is TGTGCCAGCAGTGGTAGTGGGAGTATGGTTGAGCAGTTCTTC. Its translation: CASSGSGSMVEQFF.

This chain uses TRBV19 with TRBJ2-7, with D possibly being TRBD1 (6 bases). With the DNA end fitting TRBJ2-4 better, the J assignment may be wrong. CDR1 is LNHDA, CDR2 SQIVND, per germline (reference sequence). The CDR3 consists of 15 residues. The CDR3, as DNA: TGTGCCAGTAGTATCGCCAGGGGAGCAAAAAACATTCAGTACTTC. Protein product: CASSIARGAKNIQYF.

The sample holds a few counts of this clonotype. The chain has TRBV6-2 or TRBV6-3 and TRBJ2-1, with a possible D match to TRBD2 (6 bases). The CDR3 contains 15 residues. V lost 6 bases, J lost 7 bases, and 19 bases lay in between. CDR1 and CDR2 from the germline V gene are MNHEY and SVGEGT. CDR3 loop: CASRGAGRGDNEQFF. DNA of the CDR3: TGTGCCAGCAGGGGCGCCGGGAGAGGTGATAATGAGCAGTTCTTC.

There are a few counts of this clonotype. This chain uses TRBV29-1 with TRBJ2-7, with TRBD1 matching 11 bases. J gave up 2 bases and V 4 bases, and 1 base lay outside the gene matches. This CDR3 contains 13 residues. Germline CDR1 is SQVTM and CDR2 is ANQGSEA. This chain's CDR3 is CSVGGQGAYEQYF. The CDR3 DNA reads TGCAGCGTTGGGGGACAGGGGGCCTACGAGCAGTACTTC.

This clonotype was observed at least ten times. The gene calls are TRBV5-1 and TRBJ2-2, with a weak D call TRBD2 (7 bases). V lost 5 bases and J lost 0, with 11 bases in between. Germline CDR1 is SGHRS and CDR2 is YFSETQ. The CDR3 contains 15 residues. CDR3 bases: TGCGCCAGCAGGGCGGGGGCCGCGAACACCGGGGAGCTGTTTTTT. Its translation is CASRAGAANTGELFF.

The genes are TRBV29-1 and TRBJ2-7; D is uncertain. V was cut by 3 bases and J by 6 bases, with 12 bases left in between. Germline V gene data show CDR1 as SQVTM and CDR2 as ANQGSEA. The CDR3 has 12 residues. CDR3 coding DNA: TGCAGCGTTGATGACTCCTGGGGCGAGCAGTACTTC. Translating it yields CSVDDSWGEQYF.

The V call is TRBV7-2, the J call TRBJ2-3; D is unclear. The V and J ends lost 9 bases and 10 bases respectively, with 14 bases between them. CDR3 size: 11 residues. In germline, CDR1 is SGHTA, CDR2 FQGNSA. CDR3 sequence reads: CASSQAWAQYF. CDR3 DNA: TGTGCCAGTAGCCAGGCCTGGGCGCAGTATTTT.

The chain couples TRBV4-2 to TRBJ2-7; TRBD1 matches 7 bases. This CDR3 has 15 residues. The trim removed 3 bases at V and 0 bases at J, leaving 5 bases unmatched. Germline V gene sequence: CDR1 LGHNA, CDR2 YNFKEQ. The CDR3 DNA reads TGTGCCAGCAGCCATAACCGGGACAGCTCCTACGAGCAGTACTTC. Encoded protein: CASSHNRDSSYEQYF.

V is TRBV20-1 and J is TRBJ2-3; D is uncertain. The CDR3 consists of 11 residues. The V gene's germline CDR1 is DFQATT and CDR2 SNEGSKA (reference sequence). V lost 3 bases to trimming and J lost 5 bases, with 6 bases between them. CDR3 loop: CSASMRDTQYF. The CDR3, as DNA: TGCAGTGCTAGCATGAGAGATACGCAGTATTTT.

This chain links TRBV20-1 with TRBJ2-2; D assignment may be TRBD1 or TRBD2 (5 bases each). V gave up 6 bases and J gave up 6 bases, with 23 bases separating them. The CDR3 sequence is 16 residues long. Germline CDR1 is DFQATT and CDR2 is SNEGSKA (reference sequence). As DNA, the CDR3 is TGCAGTGCCCCTGATAGAGGGGCCCGTGGTGCCGGGGAGCTGTTTTTT. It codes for CSAPDRGARGAGELFF.

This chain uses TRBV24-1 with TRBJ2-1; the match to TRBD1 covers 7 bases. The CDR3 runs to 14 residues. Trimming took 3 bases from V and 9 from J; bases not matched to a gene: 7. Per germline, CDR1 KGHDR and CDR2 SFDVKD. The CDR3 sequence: CATSDDSGGREQFF. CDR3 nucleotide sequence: TGTGCCACCAGTGATGATTCAGGGGGTCGTGAGCAGTTCTTC.

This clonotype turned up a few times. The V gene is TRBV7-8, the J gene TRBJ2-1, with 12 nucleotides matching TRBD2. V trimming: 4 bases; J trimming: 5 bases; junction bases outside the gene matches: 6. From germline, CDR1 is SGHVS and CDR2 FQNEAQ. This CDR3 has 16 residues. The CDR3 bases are TGTGCCAGCAGCTCGCAGTCTAGCGGGAGGGACAATGAGCAGTTCTTC. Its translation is CASSSQSSGRDNEQFF.

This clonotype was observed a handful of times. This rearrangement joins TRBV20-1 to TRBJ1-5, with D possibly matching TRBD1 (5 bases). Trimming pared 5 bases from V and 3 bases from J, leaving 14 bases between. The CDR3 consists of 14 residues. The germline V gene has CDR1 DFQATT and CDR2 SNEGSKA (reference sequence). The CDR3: CSAPTGGNNQPQHF. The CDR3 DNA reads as TGCAGTGCTCCAACCGGGGGTAACAATCAGCCCCAGCATTTT.

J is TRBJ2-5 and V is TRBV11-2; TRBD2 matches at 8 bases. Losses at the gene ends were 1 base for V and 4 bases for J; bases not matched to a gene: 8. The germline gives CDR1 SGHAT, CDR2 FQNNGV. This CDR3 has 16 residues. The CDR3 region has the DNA TGTGCCAGCAGCTTAGGTGCCGGGAGGGCCCGAGAGACCCAGTACTTC. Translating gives CASSLGAGRARETQYF.

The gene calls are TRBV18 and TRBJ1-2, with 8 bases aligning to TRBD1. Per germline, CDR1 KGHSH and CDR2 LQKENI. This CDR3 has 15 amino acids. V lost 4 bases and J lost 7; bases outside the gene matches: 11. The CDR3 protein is CASSLYDRGGVGYTF. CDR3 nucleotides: TGTGCCAGCTCACTATATGACAGGGGAGGAGTTGGCTACACCTTC.

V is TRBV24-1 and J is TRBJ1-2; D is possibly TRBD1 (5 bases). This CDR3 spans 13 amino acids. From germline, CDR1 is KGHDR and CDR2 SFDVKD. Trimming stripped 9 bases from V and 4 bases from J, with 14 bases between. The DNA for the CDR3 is TGTGCCACCCTTCTAGGACAAGGCTATGGCTACACCTTC. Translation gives CATLLGQGYGYTF.

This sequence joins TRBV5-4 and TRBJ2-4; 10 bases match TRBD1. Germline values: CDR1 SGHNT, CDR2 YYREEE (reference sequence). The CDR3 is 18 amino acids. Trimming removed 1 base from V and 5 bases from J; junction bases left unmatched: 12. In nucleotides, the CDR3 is TGTGCCAGCAGCTTGTCACGGACAGGGGGTCGCCCTGAAAACATTCAGTACTTC. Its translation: CASSLSRTGGRPENIQYF.

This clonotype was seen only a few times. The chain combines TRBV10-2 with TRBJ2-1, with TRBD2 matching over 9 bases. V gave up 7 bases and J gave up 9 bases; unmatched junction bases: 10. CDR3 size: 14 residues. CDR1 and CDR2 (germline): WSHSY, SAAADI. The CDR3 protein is CASMRIGTSTEQFF. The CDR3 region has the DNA TGCGCCAGCATGCGAATCGGGACTAGCACTGAGCAGTTCTTC.

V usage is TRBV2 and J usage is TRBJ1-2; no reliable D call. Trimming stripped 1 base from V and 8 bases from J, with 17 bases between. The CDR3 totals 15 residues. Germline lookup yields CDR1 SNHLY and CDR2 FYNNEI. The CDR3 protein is CASSEVREGTGGYTF. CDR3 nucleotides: TGTGCCAGCAGTGAAGTCCGGGAGGGAACGGGAGGCTACACCTTC. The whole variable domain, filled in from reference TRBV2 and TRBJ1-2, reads EPEVTQTPSHQVTQMGQEVILRCVPISNHLYFYWYRQILGQKVEFLVSFYNNEISEKSEIFDDQFSVERPDGSNFTLKIRSTKLEDSAMYFCASSEVREGTGGYTFGSGTRLTVV.

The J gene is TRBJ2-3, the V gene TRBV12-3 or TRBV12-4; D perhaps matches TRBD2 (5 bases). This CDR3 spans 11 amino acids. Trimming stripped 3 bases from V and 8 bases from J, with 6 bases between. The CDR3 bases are TGTGCCAGCAGTTTTGAGGGTACGCAGTATTTT. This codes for CASSFEGTQYF.

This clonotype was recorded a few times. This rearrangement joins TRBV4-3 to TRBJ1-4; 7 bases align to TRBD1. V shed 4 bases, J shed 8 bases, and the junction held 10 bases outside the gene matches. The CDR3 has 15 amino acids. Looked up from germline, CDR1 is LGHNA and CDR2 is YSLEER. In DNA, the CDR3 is TGCGCCAGCAGCCGCCAGGGGGGGTTACGGGAAAAACTGTTTTTT. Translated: CASSRQGGLREKLFF.

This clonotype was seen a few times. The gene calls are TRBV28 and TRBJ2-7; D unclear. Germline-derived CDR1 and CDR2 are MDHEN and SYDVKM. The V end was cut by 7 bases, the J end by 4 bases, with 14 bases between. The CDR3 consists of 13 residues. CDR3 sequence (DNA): TGTGCCAGCACGTCGTCAGGAGCTTACGAGCAGTACTTC. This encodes CASTSSGAYEQYF.

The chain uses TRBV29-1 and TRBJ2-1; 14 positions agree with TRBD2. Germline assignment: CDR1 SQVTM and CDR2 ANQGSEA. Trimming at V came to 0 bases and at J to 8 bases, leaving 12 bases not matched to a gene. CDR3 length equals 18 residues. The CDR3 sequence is CSVEDQWTSGRTGDEQFF. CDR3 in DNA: TGCAGCGTTGAAGATCAATGGACTAGCGGGAGGACGGGGGATGAGCAGTTCTTC.

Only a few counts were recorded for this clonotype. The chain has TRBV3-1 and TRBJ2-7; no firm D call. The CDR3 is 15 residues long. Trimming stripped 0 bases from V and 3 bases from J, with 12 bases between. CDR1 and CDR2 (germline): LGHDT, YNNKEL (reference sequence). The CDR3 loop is CASSQDGSTIYEQYF. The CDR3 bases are TGTGCCAGCAGCCAAGATGGTTCGACCATCTACGAGCAGTACTTC.

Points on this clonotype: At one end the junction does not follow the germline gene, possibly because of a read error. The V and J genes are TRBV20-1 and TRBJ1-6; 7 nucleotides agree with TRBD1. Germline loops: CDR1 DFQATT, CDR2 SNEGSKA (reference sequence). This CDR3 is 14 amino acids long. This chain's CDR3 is CGATRTGYNPPLHF. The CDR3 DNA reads TGCGGTGCTACAAGGACAGGCTATAATCCACCCCTCCACTTT.